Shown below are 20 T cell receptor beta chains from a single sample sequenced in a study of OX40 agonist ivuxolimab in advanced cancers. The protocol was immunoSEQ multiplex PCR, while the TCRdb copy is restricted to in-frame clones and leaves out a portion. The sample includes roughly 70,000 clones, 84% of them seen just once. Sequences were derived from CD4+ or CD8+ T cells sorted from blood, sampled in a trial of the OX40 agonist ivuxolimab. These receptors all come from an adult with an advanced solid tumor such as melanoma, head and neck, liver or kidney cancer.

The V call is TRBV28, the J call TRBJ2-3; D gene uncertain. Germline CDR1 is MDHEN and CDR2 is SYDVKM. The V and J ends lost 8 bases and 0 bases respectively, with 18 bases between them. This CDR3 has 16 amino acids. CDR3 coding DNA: TGTGCCAGCGCCCAGGCCGCCCGGATCAGCACAGATACGCAGTATTTT. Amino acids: CASAQAARISTDTQYF.

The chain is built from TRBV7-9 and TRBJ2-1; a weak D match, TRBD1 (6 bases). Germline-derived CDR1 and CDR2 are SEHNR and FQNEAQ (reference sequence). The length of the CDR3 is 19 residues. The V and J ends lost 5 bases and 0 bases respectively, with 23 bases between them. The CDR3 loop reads CASSPGQGPSTSSYNEQFF. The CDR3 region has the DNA TGTGCCAGCAGCCCAGGTCAGGGGCCCTCCACGAGCTCCTACAATGAGCAGTTCTTC. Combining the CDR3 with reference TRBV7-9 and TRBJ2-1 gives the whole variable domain DTGVSQNPRHKITKRGQNVTFRCDPISEHNRLYWYRQTLGQGPEFLTYFQNEAQLEKSRLLSDRFSAERPKGSFSTLEIQRTEQGDSAMYLCASSPGQGPSTSSYNEQFFGPGTRLTVL.

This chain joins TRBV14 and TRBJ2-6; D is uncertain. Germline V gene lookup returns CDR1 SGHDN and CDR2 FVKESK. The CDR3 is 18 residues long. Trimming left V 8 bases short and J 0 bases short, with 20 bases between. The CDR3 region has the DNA TGTGCCAGCTCCCCCCCCGGTATAGGGTTCTCTGGGGCCAACGTCCTGACTTTC. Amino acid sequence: CASSPPGIGFSGANVLTF.

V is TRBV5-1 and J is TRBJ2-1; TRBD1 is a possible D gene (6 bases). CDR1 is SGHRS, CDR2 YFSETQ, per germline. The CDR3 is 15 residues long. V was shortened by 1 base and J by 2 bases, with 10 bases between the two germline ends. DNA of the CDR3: TGCGCCAGCAGCTTGAGGCCAGGGGCCTACAATGAGCAGTTCTTC. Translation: CASSLRPGAYNEQFF.

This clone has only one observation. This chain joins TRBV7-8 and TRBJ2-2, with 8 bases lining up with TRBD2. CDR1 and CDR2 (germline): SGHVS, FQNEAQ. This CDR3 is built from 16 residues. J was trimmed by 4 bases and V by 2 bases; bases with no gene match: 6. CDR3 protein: CASSLREGTSTGELFF. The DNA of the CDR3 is TGTGCCAGCAGCTTACGCGAAGGGACTAGCACCGGGGAGCTGTTTTTT.

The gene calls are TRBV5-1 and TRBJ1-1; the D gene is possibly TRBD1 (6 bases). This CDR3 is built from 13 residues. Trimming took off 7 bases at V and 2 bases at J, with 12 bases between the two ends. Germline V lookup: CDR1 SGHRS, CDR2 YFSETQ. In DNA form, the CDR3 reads TGCGCCAGCCGAGGAGGGGGAAACACTGAAGCTTTCTTT. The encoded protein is CASRGGGNTEAFF.

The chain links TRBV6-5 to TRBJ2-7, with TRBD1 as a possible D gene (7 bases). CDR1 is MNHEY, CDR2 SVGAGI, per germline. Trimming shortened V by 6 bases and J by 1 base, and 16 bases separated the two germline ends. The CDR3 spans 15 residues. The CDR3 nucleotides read TGTGCCAGCAGACCCCGTCAGGGGGGTTCCTACGAGCAGTACTTC. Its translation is CASRPRQGGSYEQYF.

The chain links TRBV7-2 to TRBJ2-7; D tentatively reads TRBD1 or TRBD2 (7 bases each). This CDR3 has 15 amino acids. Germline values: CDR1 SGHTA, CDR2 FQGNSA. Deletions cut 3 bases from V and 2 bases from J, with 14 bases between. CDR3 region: CASSLGGTVTYEQYF. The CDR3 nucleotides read TGTGCCAGCAGCTTGGGGGGGACAGTTACCTACGAGCAGTACTTC.

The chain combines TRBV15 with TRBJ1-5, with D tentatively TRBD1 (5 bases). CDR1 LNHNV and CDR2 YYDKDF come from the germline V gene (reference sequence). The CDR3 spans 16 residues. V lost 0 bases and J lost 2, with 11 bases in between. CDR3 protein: CATSRDGGFGNQPQHF. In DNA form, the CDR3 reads TGTGCCACCAGCAGAGATGGGGGTTTCGGCAATCAGCCCCAGCATTTT.

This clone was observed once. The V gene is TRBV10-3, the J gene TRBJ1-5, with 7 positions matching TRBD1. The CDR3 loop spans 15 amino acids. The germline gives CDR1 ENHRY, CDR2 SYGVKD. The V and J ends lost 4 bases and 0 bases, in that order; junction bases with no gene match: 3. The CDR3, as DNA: TGTGCCATCAGTGCGGGACAGCATAGCAATCAGCCCCAGCATTTT. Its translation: CAISAGQHSNQPQHF.

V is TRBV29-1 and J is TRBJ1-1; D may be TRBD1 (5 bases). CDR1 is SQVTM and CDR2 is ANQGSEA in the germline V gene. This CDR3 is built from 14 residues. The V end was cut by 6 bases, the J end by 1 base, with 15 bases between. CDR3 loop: CSVLRPGENTEAFF. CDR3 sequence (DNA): TGCAGCGTCCTCCGACCGGGGGAGAACACTGAAGCTTTCTTT.

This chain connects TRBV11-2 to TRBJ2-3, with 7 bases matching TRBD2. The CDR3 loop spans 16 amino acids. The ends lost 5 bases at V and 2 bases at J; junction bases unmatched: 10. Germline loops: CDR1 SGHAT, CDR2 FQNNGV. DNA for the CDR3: TGTGCCAGCAGCCTCAATCTAGCGGCACCCACAGATACGCAGTATTTT. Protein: CASSLNLAAPTDTQYF.

CDR3 loop: CASSPDRVTTEAFF. The DNA of the CDR3 is TGTGCCAGCTCACCAGACAGGGTTACCACTGAAGCTTTCTTT. This sequence joins TRBV18 and TRBJ1-1; 7 nucleotides agree with TRBD1. The CDR3 runs 14 residues. Trimming removed 2 bases from V and 4 bases from J; junction bases left unmatched: 4. Germline V gene sequence: CDR1 KGHSH, CDR2 LQKENI. Full variable domain (rest looked up from reference TRBV18 and TRBJ1-1): NAGVMQNPRHLVRRRGQEARLRCSPMKGHSHVYWYRQLPEEGLKFMVYLQKENIIDESGMPKERFSAEFPKEGPSILRIQQVVRGDSAAYFCASSPDRVTTEAFFGQGTRLTVV.

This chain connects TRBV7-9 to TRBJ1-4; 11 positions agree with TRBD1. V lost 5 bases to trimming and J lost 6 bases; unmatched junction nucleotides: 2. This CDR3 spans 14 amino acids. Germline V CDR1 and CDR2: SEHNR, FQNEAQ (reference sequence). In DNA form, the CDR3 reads TGTGCCAGCAGCCTGGGACAGGGGGATGAAAAACTGTTTTTT. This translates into CASSLGQGDEKLFF.

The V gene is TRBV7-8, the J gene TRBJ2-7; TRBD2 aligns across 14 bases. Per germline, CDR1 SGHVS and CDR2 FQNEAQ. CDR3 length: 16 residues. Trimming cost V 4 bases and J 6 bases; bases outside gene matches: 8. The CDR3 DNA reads TGTGCCAGCAGCTCGGGACTAGCGGGAGCGCTTGGCGAGCAGTACTTC. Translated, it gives CASSSGLAGALGEQYF.

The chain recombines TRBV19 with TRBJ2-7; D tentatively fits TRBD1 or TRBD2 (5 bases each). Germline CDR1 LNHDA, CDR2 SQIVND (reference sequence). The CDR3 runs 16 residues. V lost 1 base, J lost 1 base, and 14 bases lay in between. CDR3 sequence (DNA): TGTGCCAGTAGTATAGTGAACAAGAGGGGTTCCTACGAGCAGTACTTC. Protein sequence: CASSIVNKRGSYEQYF. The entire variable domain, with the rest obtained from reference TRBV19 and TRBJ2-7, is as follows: DGGITQSPKYLFRKEGQNVTLSCEQNLNHDAMYWYRQDPGQGLRLIYYSQIVNDFQKGDIAEGYSVSREKKESFPLTVTSAQKNPTAFYLCASSIVNKRGSYEQYFGPGTRLTVT.

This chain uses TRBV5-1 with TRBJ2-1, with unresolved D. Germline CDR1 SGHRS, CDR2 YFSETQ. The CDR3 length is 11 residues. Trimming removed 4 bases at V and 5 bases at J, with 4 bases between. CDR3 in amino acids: CASSQDNEQFF. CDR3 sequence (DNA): TGCGCCAGCAGCCAGGACAATGAGCAGTTCTTC.

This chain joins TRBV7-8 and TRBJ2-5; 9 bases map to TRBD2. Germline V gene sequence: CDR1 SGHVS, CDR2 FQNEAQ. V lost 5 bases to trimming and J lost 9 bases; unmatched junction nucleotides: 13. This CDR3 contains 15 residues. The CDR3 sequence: CASSVWTSEQGAQYF. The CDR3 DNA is TGTGCCAGCAGCGTATGGACTAGCGAGCAGGGGGCCCAGTACTTC.

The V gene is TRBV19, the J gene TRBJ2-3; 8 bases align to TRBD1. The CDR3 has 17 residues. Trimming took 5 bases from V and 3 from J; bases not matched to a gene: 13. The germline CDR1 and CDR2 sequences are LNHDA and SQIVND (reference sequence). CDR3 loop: CASSVQGAIGITDTQYF. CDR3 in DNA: TGTGCCAGTAGTGTCCAGGGGGCGATCGGTATTACAGATACGCAGTATTTT.

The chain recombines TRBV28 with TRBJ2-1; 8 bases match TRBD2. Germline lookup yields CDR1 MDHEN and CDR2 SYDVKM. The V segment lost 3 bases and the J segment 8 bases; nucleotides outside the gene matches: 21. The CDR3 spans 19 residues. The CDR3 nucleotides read TGTGCCAGCAGTTTCCACCCCTTTCAGACTAGCGCGGCGCGCGATGAGCAGTTCTTC. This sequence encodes CASSFHPFQTSAARDEQFF.